Following are 14 T cell receptor beta chains from one sample sequenced in a study of OX40 agonist ivuxolimab in advanced cancers. Clones were sequenced by immunoSEQ multiplex PCR, and TCRdb holds only the in-frame ones, with some missing. Altogether 70,000 to 95,000 clones are present, just over 90% being singletons, with the ten largest covering 0.71%. Sequences were derived from CD4+ or CD8+ T cells sorted from blood, sampled in a trial of the OX40 agonist ivuxolimab. All receptors come from an adult with an advanced solid tumor such as melanoma, head and neck, liver or kidney cancer.

The chain is built from TRBV5-1 and TRBJ2-2; TRBD1 aligns across 9 bases. V was clipped by 4 bases and J by 5 bases; unmatched bases: 6. Looked up from germline, CDR1 is SGHRS and CDR2 is YFSETQ. The CDR3 length is 15 residues. CDR3 nucleotide sequence: TGCGCCAGCAGCCAGGGACAGGGTGGAACCGGGGAGCTGTTTTTT. Its translation: CASSQGQGGTGELFF. Looking up the rest from reference TRBV5-1 and TRBJ2-2 gives the full variable domain: KAGVTQTPRYLIKTRGQQVTLSCSPISGHRSVSWYQQTPGQGLQFLFEYFSETQRNKGNFPGRFSGRQFSNSRSEMNVSTLELGDSALYLCASSQGQGGTGELFFGEGSRLTVL.

This clone occurred a few times. Here the CDR3 DNA reads TGTGCCTGGAGTGTAGGGAAGAACACTGAAGCTTTCTTT. Protein sequence: CAWSVGKNTEAFF. The gene calls are TRBV30 and TRBJ1-1; D gene ambiguous. CDR1 and CDR2 (germline): GTSNPN, SVGIG (reference sequence). With 0 bases removed from V and 1 base from J, the gap between germline ends came to 6 bases. This CDR3 spans 13 amino acids.

J is TRBJ1-6 and V is TRBV5-1; no definite D call. The germline V and J ends were trimmed by 0 bases and 4 bases, with 5 bases remaining between them. This CDR3 contains 14 residues. Germline CDR1 reads SGHRS; CDR2 reads YFSETQ. The CDR3 DNA reads TGCGCCAGCAGCTTGGATAGGTATAATTCACCCCTCCACTTT. Translated, it gives CASSLDRYNSPLHF.

This sequence joins TRBV4-2 and TRBJ1-5; perhaps TRBD1 as D (6 bases). The CDR3 loop spans 15 amino acids. Trimming cost V 0 bases and J 6 bases, with 12 bases left between them. CDR1 LGHNA and CDR2 YNFKEQ come from the germline V gene. CDR3 residues: CASSQEQGGPQPQHF. DNA for the CDR3: TGTGCCAGCAGCCAAGAACAGGGTGGGCCTCAGCCCCAGCATTTT.

The V and J genes are TRBV5-1 and TRBJ2-7, with TRBD1 matching over 9 bases. The V gene end was trimmed by 1 base and the J gene end by 5 bases; junction bases not matched to a gene: 4. Germline assignment: CDR1 SGHRS and CDR2 YFSETQ. This CDR3 region has 14 residues. Here the CDR3 reads CASSLQTGGNEQYF. The CDR3 nucleotides read TGCGCCAGCAGCTTGCAGACAGGGGGTAACGAGCAGTACTTC.

The chain links TRBV25-1 to TRBJ1-1; no clear D. Germline V gene sequence: CDR1 MGHDK, CDR2 SYGVNS. There are 14 residues in the CDR3. V lost 6 bases to trimming and J lost 0 bases, with 11 bases between them. DNA of the CDR3: TGTGCCAGCAGGGGCGGAGACTTGAACACTGAAGCTTTCTTT. Its translation: CASRGGDLNTEAFF.

This clone has only one observation. The chain is built from TRBV28 and TRBJ2-7; 9 nucleotides line up with TRBD1. The CDR3 is 14 amino acids. Germline V gene data show CDR1 as MDHEN and CDR2 as SYDVKM. With V trimmed by 4 bases and J by 2 bases, 3 bases remained unmatched. CDR3 region: CASSSTGGPYEQYF. CDR3 DNA sequence: TGTGCCAGCAGTTCAACAGGGGGCCCCTACGAGCAGTACTTC.

The gene calls are TRBV11-2 and TRBJ2-2; D unresolved. Germline V gives CDR1 SGHAT, CDR2 FQNNGV. The germline V and J ends were trimmed by 6 bases and 1 base, with 18 bases remaining between them. The CDR3 consists of 17 residues. CDR3 loop: CASRTPRRYKNTGELFF. CDR3 DNA: TGTGCCAGCAGAACGCCCCGGCGGTATAAGAACACCGGGGAGCTGTTTTTT.

To note about this clone: In the same sample, other DNA sequences code for this CDR3. J is TRBJ2-2 and V is TRBV9; D is perhaps TRBD1 (7 bases). The CDR3 runs 14 residues. The V end was cut by 2 bases, the J end by 4 bases, with 9 bases between. CDR1 SGDLS and CDR2 YYNGEE come from the germline V gene. CDR3 nucleotides: TGTGCCAGCAGCGTGCAGGGGGGCACCGGGGAGCTGTTTTTT. Translated: CASSVQGGTGELFF.

This clone is a singleton in its sample. V and J are TRBV27 and TRBJ2-6; D is unresolved. Germline CDR1 is MNHEY and CDR2 is SMNVEV (reference sequence). The ends were cut back, 7 bases at V and 0 bases at J, with 7 bases in the middle. There are 14 residues in the CDR3. CDR3 amino acids: CASIALSGANVLTF. CDR3 DNA sequence: TGTGCCAGCATTGCTCTCTCTGGGGCCAACGTCCTGACTTTC.

This chain uses TRBV4-3 with TRBJ2-2; 8 bases align to TRBD2. The trim removed 0 bases at V and 4 bases at J, leaving 7 bases unmatched. The CDR3 contains 17 residues. Per the germline V gene, CDR1 is LGHNA and CDR2 is YSLEER. The CDR3, as DNA: TGCGCCAGCAGCCAAGATCTCGGGAGGGGGAGCACCGGGGAGCTGTTTTTT. Encoded protein: CASSQDLGRGSTGELFF.

The chain uses TRBV25-1 and TRBJ1-1; 7 bases match TRBD1. The V gene's germline CDR1 is MGHDK and CDR2 SYGVNS. J lost 3 bases, V lost 4 bases, and 8 bases had no gene match. This CDR3 region has 15 residues. In DNA form, the CDR3 reads TGTGCCAGCAGTGTAGTGGGACAGAGCGACACTGAAGCTTTCTTT. It translates to CASSVVGQSDTEAFF. Complete variable domain (other parts from reference TRBV25-1 and TRBJ1-1): EADIYQTPRYLVIGTGKKITLECSQTMGHDKMYWYQQDPGMELHLIHYSYGVNSTEKGDLSSESTVSRIRTEHFPLTLESARPSHTSQYLCASSVVGQSDTEAFFGQGTRLTVV.

The genes are TRBV19 and TRBJ2-1, with D tentatively TRBD2 (7 bases). CDR1 LNHDA and CDR2 SQIVND come from the germline V gene (reference sequence). Deletions cut 3 bases from V and 8 bases from J, with 20 bases between. CDR3 length: 16 residues. The CDR3 DNA reads TGTGCCAGTAGTATTAGGGGGGGGTCACTTTTGGATGAGCAGTTCTTC. Translation gives CASSIRGGSLLDEQFF.

The genes are TRBV4-1 and TRBJ1-5; 9 bases map to TRBD1. The J segment lost 5 bases and the V segment lost 0 bases, leaving 8 bases of the junction unmatched. Germline values: CDR1 MGHRA, CDR2 YSYEKL. CDR3 length equals 17 residues. The CDR3 DNA reads TGCGCCAGCAGCCAAGATGCACTTGGACAGGGGTATCAGCCCCAGCATTTT. Translated, it gives CASSQDALGQGYQPQHF.